This T cell receptor (beta chain) derives from a study of control samples from healthy donors and cancer patients. Generated by immunoSEQ multiplex PCR, the TCRdb table keeps only in-frame clones and is missing some. The sample contains about 100,000 clones, roughly 84% of which appear only once. Trimming took 1 base from V and 8 from J, leaving 7 bases between them. Germline V gene sequence: CDR1 SGDLS, CDR2 YYNGEE. The CDR3 covers 13 residues. The origin of this receptor is a woman aged 45-60 years in good health. Sequencing input: blood. The chain links TRBV9 to TRBJ1-6; the D is unclear. CDR3 sequence (DNA): TGTGCCAGCAGCGTAACGACGGATTCACCCCTCCACTTT. It codes for CASSVTTDSPLHF.